This is a list of T cell receptor beta chains from one sample in a study of blood T cell repertoires in COVID-19. TCRdb keeps only in-frame clones here, not all; method: immunoSEQ multiplex PCR. The repertoire holds over 70,000 clones, about 80% seen once, with roughly 21% in the top ten. The specimen sequenced was peripheral blood. All receptors come from a woman aged 80 or older with acute or convalescent COVID-19. CDR3s include the opening cysteine and the closing phenylalanine or tryptophan.

V: TRBV5-1; J: TRBJ1-2; CDR3: CASSLAENYGYTF
V: TRBV14; J: TRBJ1-4; CDR3: CASSQGKGASANEKLFF
V: TRBV5-1; J: TRBJ2-2; CDR3: CASSLSTSGRTGELFF
V: TRBV7-2; J: TRBJ1-6; CDR3: CASSLPGTSYNSPLHF
V: TRBV7-9; J: TRBJ2-5; CDR3: CASSLDEAGRETQYF
V: TRBV2; J: TRBJ2-5; CDR3: CASSSRTGGYGETQYF
V: TRBV5-1; J: TRBJ2-2; CDR3: CASSFPATSGWGRTGELFF
V: TRBV19; J: TRBJ2-3; CDR3: CASKDRAGRTDTQYF
V: TRBV19; J: TRBJ1-1; CDR3: CATAGQRATEAFF
V: TRBV3-1/TRBV3-2; J: TRBJ2-7; CDR3: CASSPPAARKQYF
V: TRBV6-5; J: TRBJ2-7; CDR3: CASTPRGSYEQYF
V: TRBV18; J: TRBJ2-4; CDR3: CASSPPASGAGNIQYF
V: TRBV11-2; J: TRBJ2-7; CDR3: CASSSYWTSGSYEQYF
V: TRBV5-1; J: TRBJ2-7; CDR3: CASSFTSGGPASYEQYF
V: TRBV7-3; J: TRBJ2-1; CDR3: CASSLTGPVGGGPYNEQFF
V: TRBV9; J: TRBJ2-1; CDR3: CASSVGGTYNEQFF
V: TRBV29-1; J: TRBJ1-2; CDR3: CSVLGWTRGNYGYTF